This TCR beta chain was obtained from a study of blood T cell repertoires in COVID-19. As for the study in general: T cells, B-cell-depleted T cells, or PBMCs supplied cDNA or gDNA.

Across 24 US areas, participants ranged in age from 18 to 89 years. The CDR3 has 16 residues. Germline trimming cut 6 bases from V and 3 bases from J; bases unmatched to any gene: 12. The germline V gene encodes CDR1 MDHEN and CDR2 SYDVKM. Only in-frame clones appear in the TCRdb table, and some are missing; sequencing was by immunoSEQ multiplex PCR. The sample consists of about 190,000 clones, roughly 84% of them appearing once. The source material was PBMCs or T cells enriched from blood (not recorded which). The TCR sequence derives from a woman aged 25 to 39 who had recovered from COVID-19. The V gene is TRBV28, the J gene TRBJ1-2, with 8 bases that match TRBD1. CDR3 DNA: TGTGCCAGCAGGCCATTCGGACAGGGTATAGACTATGGCTACACCTTC. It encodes CASRPFGQGIDYGYTF.